This TCR beta chain appears in the sequencing data of a study of T cell responses to AZD1222 COVID-19 vaccine. This CDR3 contains 15 residues. Germline V CDR1 and CDR2: SGHAT, FQDESV (reference sequence). V gave up 1 base and J gave up 0 bases, with 10 bases separating them. Worth noting for this clone: Its antigen is currently unknown.

Data came from immunoSEQ multiplex PCR; TCRdb stores just in-frame clones and leaves some out. The table has around 62,000 clones, about 90% seen once. Findings and caveats of the study: White British donors predominated, females outnumbered males, and clonal diversity was possibly underestimated. A reported finding is that nearly half of spike-specific TCRs target unmutated variant regions. Only a handful of AZD1222 recipients were seropositive at baseline.

The clonotype originates from an adult in good health. Sequencing used peripheral blood, obtained on day 0 of AZD1222 vaccination. The chain is built from TRBV11-1 and TRBJ2-7; no clear D. CDR3 sequence reads: CASSLGAIFSYEQYF. The CDR3 nucleotides are TGTGCCAGCAGCTTAGGGGCAATTTTCTCCTACGAGCAGTACTTC. The variable domain in full, with the rest retrieved from reference TRBV11-1 and TRBJ2-7, is EAEVAQSPRYKITEKSQAVAFWCDPISGHATLYWYRQILGQGPELLVQFQDESVVDDSQLPKDRFSAERLKGVDSTLKIQPAELGDSAMYLCASSLGAIFSYEQYFGPGTRLTVT.